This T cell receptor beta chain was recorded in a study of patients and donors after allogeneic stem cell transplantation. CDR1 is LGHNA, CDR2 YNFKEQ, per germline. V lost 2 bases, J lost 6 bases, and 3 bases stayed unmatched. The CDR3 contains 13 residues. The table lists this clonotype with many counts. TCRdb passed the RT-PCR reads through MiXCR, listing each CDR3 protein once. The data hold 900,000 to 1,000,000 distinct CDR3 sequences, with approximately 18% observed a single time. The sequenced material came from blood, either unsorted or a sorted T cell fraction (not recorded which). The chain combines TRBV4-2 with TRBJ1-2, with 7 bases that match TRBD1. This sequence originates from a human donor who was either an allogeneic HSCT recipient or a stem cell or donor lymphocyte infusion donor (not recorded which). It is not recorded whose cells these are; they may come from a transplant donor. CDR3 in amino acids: CASSQRDSHGYTF. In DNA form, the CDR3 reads TGTGCCAGCAGCCAAAGGGACAGTCATGGCTACACCTTC.